The next 18 T cell receptor beta chains were all read from a single sample in a study of blood T cells in healthy people across ages. PCR was performed a second time for 7 to 11 cycles using a sample-barcoded 5' primer and a J-beta primer mix. One entry per CDR3 protein results from TCRdb running MiXCR on the 5' RACE reads. The sample consists of about 580,000 distinct CDR3 sequences, 47% of them appearing once. Sequencing was done on a sample of blood. Source of these receptors: a man older than 75 in good health.

Only a few counts were recorded for this clonotype. This rearrangement joins TRBV4-3 to TRBJ2-7; 8 bases align to TRBD2. This CDR3 has 15 amino acids. With V trimmed by 1 base and J by 0 bases, 2 bases remained unmatched. Germline lookup yields CDR1 LGHNA and CDR2 YSLEER. DNA of the CDR3: TGCGCCAGCAGCCAAGGGCGGGGGGTCTCCTACGAGCAGTACTTC. The encoded protein is CASSQGRGVSYEQYF.

V usage is TRBV30 and J usage is TRBJ1-1; D may be TRBD1 (6 bases). Germline CDR1 GTSNPN, CDR2 SVGIG (reference sequence). This CDR3 contains 13 residues. V shed 4 bases and J shed 3 bases, with 12 bases lying between them. CDR3 sequence reads: CAWKGGADTEAFF. CDR3 DNA sequence: TGTGCCTGGAAGGGGGGCGCGGACACTGAAGCTTTCTTT.

The V call is TRBV9, the J call TRBJ2-7, with a weak D call TRBD1 (5 bases). Trimming cost V 2 bases and J 2 bases, with 11 bases left between them. Germline V CDR1 and CDR2: SGDLS, YYNGEE. The CDR3 totals 14 residues. The DNA for the CDR3 is TGTGCCAGCAGCGTTGACAGTCAAGCCTACGAGCAGTACTTC. It codes for CASSVDSQAYEQYF.

Comments on this clonotype: A much larger clonotype is one base distant, so this may be a read error. The genes are TRBV6-6 and TRBJ2-1; D unresolved. Germline CDR1 and CDR2: MNHNY and SVGAGI (reference sequence). There are 15 residues in the CDR3. The CDR3, as DNA: TGTGCCAGCAGTTACAGCTTGAGCTCCTACAGTGAGCAGTTCTTC. It codes for CASSYSLSSYSEQFF.

This sequence joins TRBV2 and TRBJ2-1; 9 positions agree with TRBD1. Germline lookup yields CDR1 SNHLY and CDR2 FYNNEI. The CDR3 covers 15 residues. The J segment lost 7 bases and the V segment lost 7 bases, leaving 11 bases of the junction unmatched. CDR3 region: CASIPDRGRGNEQFF. The CDR3 DNA reads TGTGCCAGCATTCCGGACAGGGGAAGGGGGAATGAGCAGTTCTTC.

This clonotype was detected only a few times. This chain uses TRBV28 with TRBJ2-4; D gene ambiguous. CDR1 is MDHEN, CDR2 SYDVKM, per germline. The length of the CDR3 is 12 residues. V was cut by 1 base and J by 10 bases, with 8 bases left in between. The CDR3 sequence is CASSLFQAIQYF. CDR3 in DNA: TGTGCCAGCAGTTTATTCCAGGCGATTCAGTACTTC. Variable domain in full (rest from reference TRBV28 and TRBJ2-4): DVKVTQSSRYLVKRTGEKVFLECVQDMDHENMFWYRQDPGLGLRLIYFSYDVKMKEKGDIPEGYSVSREKKERFSLILESASTNQTSMYLCASSLFQAIQYFGAGTRLSVL.

CDR3 sequence: CSARVAGAMDTQYF. The CDR3 bases are TGCAGTGCTAGAGTAGCGGGAGCCATGGATACGCAGTATTTT. The chain couples TRBV20-1 to TRBJ2-3; 9 bases are a match to TRBD2. CDR3 length: 14 amino acids. J lost 6 bases, V lost 1 base, and 5 bases had no gene match. Germline V lookup: CDR1 DFQATT, CDR2 SNEGSKA (reference sequence).

The chain has TRBV14 and TRBJ1-1; D gene uncertain. The CDR3 consists of 14 residues. Germline lookup yields CDR1 SGHDN and CDR2 FVKESK. V gave up 4 bases and J gave up 3 bases, with 12 bases separating them. CDR3 in DNA: TGTGCCAGCAGCCCCTTTTCAGGTTACACTGAAGCTTTCTTT. As protein: CASSPFSGYTEAFF.

This clonotype was seen more than once but under ten times. V usage is TRBV12-3 or TRBV12-4 and J usage is TRBJ2-1, with 15 bases that match TRBD2. The CDR3 sequence is 15 residues long. V lost 5 bases, J lost 4 bases, and 0 bases stayed unmatched. CDR3 in DNA: TGTGCCAGCAGTGGGACTAGCGGGGGGTACAATGAGCAGTTCTTC. This sequence encodes CASSGTSGGYNEQFF.

This clonotype was observed a few times. The chain joins TRBV5-1 to TRBJ1-4; 7 nucleotides line up with TRBD1. The trim removed 4 bases at V and 5 bases at J, leaving 8 bases unmatched. CDR1 and CDR2 (germline): SGHRS, YFSETQ. The CDR3 length is 15 residues. In DNA form, the CDR3 reads TGCGCCAGCAGCCCGAAGGGGGCGGGGAATGAAAAACTGTTTTTT. It translates to CASSPKGAGNEKLFF. The full variable domain, with the rest looked up from reference TRBV5-1 and TRBJ1-4, is KAGVTQTPRYLIKTRGQQVTLSCSPISGHRSVSWYQQTPGQGLQFLFEYFSETQRNKGNFPGRFSGRQFSNSRSEMNVSTLELGDSALYLCASSPKGAGNEKLFFGSGTQLSVL.

The chain couples TRBV7-2 to TRBJ2-1, with a tentative D call TRBD1 (5 bases). The CDR3 sequence is 15 residues long. The germline V and J ends were trimmed by 5 bases and 0 bases, with 11 bases remaining between them. The germline V gene has CDR1 SGHTA and CDR2 FQGNSA. CDR3 loop: CASSPSTGSYNEQFF. Here the CDR3 DNA reads TGTGCCAGCAGCCCATCAACAGGCTCCTACAATGAGCAGTTCTTC. Variable domain in full (rest from reference TRBV7-2 and TRBJ2-1): GAGVSQSPSNKVTEKGKDVELRCDPISGHTALYWYRQSLGQGLEFLIYFQGNSAPDKSGLPSDRFSAERTGGSVSTLTIQRTQQEDSAVYLCASSPSTGSYNEQFFGPGTRLTVL.

Comment on this clonotype: A read error may produce the germline difference seen at one junction end. V gene TRBV7-8 combines with J gene TRBJ2-1, with a tentative D call TRBD2 (6 bases). Germline CDR1 reads SGHVS; CDR2 reads FQNEAQ. The CDR3 runs 15 residues. The CDR3 loop reads CANSLAGGSYNEQFF. The CDR3 region has the DNA TGTGCCAACAGCTTAGCCGGGGGCTCCTACAATGAGCAGTTCTTC.

This clonotype has just a few counts. This chain joins TRBV6-2 or TRBV6-3 and TRBJ2-5; 11 positions agree with TRBD2. Germline V CDR1 and CDR2: MNHEY, SVGEGT. The CDR3 contains 19 residues. V gave up 5 bases and J gave up 2 bases; unmatched junction bases: 16. The CDR3 DNA reads as TGTGCCAGCAGTAAACCCGGGACTAGCGGAGTACCATCTCAAGAGACCCAGTACTTC. It is translated as CASSKPGTSGVPSQETQYF.

Points on this clonotype: A much larger clone differs from this one at a single base, so this may be a read error. The chain recombines TRBV5-1 with TRBJ2-7; 7 nucleotides agree with TRBD1. CDR3 length equals 14 residues. Looked up from germline, CDR1 is SGHRS and CDR2 is YFSETQ. Trimming removed 4 bases from V and 6 bases from J; junction bases left unmatched: 10. The CDR3 DNA is TGCGCCAGCAGCCTAACGACAGGGACCTGCGAGCAGTACTTC. This encodes CASSLTTGTCEQYF.

V is TRBV5-1 and J is TRBJ1-1; no firm D call. V dropped 0 bases and J dropped 3 bases, with 9 bases sitting between them. From germline, CDR1 is SGHRS and CDR2 YFSETQ. CDR3 length: 14 amino acids. The CDR3 bases are TGCGCCAGCAGCTTGGGGGCAGATTACACTGAAGCTTTCTTT. Its translation: CASSLGADYTEAFF.

The V and J genes are TRBV12-5 and TRBJ2-3; tentatively, D is TRBD2 (6 bases). V was cut by 8 bases and J by 3 bases, with 12 bases left in between. CDR1 and CDR2 (germline): LGHNT, FRNRAP. This CDR3 comprises 13 residues. The CDR3 sequence is CASRNSGTDTQYF. The CDR3 DNA follows: TGTGCTAGTAGAAATAGCGGAACAGATACGCAGTATTTT. The full variable domain, in which reference TRBV12-5 and TRBJ2-3 provide the parts outside the CDR3, is DARVTQTPRHKVTEMGQEVTMRCQPILGHNTVFWYRQTMMQGLELLAYFRNRAPLDDSGMPKDRFSAEMPDATLATLKIQPSEPRDSAVYFCASRNSGTDTQYFGPGTRLTVL.

The chain carries TRBV13 and TRBJ2-7, with D possibly TRBD2 on 5 matching bases. V lost 9 bases, J lost 1 base, and 10 bases lay in between. Germline CDR1 reads PRHDT; CDR2 reads FYEKMQ (reference sequence). This CDR3 spans 12 amino acids. The CDR3 nucleotides are TGTGCCAGTGCGACGGGATCCTACGAGCAGTACTTC. Protein: CASATGSYEQYF. The full variable domain, its missing parts supplied by reference TRBV13 and TRBJ2-7, is AAGVIQSPRHLIKEKRETATLKCYPIPRHDTVYWYQQGPGQDPQFLISFYEKMQSDKGSIPDRFSAQQFSDYHSELNMSSLELGDSALYFCASATGSYEQYFGPGTRLTVT.

This clonotype was picked up a small number of times. This chain connects TRBV21-1 to TRBJ1-2. TRBV21-1 constitutes a pseudogene. This CDR3 spans 14 amino acids. The CDR3 DNA is TGTGCCAGCAGCGTTGGGGTAGCATCCTATGGCTACACCTTC. Amino acids: CASSVGVASYGYTF.